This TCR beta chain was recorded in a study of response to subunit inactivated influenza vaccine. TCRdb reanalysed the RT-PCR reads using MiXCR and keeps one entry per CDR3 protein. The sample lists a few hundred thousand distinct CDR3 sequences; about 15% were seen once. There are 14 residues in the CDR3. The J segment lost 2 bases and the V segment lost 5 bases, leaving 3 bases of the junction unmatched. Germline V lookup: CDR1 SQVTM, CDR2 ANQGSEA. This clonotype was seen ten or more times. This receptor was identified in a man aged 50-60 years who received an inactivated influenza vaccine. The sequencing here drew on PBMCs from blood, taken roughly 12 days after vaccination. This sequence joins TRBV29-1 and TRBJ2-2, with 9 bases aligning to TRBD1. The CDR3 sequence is CSVSTGGNTGELFF. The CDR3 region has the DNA TGCAGCGTTTCAACAGGGGGCAACACCGGGGAGCTGTTTTTT.